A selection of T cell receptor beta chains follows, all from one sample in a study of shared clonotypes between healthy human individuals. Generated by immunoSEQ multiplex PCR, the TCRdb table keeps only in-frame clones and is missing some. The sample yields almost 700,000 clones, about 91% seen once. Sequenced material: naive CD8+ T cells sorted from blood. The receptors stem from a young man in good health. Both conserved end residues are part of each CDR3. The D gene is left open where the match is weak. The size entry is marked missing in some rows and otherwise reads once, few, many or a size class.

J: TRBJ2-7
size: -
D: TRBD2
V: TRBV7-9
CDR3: CASSPGTSGSPSYEQYF
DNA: TGTGCCAGCAGCCCTGGGACTAGCGGGAGTCCTTCCTACGAGCAGTACTTC

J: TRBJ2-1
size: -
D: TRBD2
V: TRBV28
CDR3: CASSPRDYHLPLQFF
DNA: TGTGCCAGCAGTCCCCGGGACTATCACCTCCCCCTCCAGTTCTTC

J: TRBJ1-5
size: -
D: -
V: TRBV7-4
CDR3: CVGKAQRPQHF
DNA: TGTGTGGGAAAGGCCCAGCGGCCCCAGCATTTT

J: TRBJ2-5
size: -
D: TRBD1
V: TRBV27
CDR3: CASSRRDRVSETQYF
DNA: TGTGCCAGCAGTCGCCGGGACAGGGTGTCAGAGACCCAGTACTTC

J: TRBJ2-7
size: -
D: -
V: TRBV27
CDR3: CASSIGANSYEQYF
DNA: TGTGCCAGCAGTATCGGGGCCAACTCCTACGAGCAGTACTTC

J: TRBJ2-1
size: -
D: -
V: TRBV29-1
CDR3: CSARLNEQFF
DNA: TGCAGCGCTCGACTTAATGAGCAGTTCTTC

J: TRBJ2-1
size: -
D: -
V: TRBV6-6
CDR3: CASSSEYNEQFF
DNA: TGTGCCAGCAGCTCTGAATACAATGAGCAGTTCTTC

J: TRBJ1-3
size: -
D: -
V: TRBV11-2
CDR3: CASSLVPGGGNTIYF
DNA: TGTGCCAGCAGCTTAGTTCCGGGAGGGGGAAACACCATATATTTT

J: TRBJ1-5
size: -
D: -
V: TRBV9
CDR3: CASSVVTTGSQPQHF
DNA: TGTGCCAGCAGCGTAGTAACTACAGGGTCTCAGCCCCAGCATTTT

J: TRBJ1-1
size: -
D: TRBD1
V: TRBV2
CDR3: CASPSRQGLNTEAFF
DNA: TGTGCCAGCCCGAGTCGACAGGGCCTGAACACTGAAGCTTTCTTT

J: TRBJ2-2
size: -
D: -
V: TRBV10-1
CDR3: CASRRVGELFF
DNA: TGCGCCAGCCGGCGAGTCGGGGAGCTGTTTTTT

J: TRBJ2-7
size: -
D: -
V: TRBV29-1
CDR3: CSVGESPYEQYF
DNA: TGCAGCGTGGGAGAATCTCCCTACGAGCAGTACTTC

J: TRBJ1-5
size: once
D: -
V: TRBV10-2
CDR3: CASSEDRSHQPQHF
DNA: TGCGCCAGCAGTGAAGACAGGTCCCATCAGCCCCAGCATTTT

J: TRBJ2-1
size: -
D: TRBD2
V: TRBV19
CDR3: CASSPRWREGPDNEQFF
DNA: TGTGCCAGTAGTCCCCGATGGCGGGAGGGCCCAGACAATGAGCAGTTCTTC

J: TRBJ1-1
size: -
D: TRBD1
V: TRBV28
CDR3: CASSPDRSTEAFF
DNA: TGTGCCAGCAGCCCGGACAGGTCTACTGAAGCTTTCTTT

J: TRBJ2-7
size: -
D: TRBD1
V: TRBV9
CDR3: CASSVEDRGYEQYF
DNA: TGTGCCAGCAGCGTAGAGGACAGGGGTTACGAGCAGTACTTC

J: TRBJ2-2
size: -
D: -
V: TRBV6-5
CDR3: CASSYSRSPNTGELFF
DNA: TGTGCCAGCAGTTACTCGAGGTCTCCGAACACCGGGGAGCTGTTTTTT

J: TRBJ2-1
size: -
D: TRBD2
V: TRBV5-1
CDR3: CASSVAGGYYNEQFF
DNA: TGCGCCAGCAGTGTCGCGGGAGGGTACTACAATGAGCAGTTCTTC

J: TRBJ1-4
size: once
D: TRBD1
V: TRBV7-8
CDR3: CASSLNRGPEKLFF
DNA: TGTGCCAGCAGCTTAAACAGGGGTCCTGAAAAACTGTTTTTT

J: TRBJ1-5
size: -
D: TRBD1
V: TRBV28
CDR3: CASTQGAGGINSNQPQHF
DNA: TGTGCCAGCACCCAAGGGGCAGGGGGCATAAATAGCAATCAGCCCCAGCATTTT

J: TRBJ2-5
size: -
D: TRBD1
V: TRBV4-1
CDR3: CASSQVGQGQPNQYF
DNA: TGCGCCAGCAGCCAAGTCGGACAGGGGCAACCTAACCAGTACTTC

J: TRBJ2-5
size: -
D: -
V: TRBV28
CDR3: CASRLRTVQETQYF
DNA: TGTGCCAGCAGACTGCGGACAGTCCAAGAGACCCAGTACTTC

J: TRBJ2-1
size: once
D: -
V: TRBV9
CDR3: CASSVSGGHNEQFF
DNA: TGTGCCAGCAGCGTAAGCGGTGGACACAATGAGCAGTTCTTC

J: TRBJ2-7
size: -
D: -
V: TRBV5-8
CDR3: CASSLKGTTYEQYF
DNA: TGTGCCAGCAGCTTGAAGGGTACGACCTACGAGCAGTACTTC

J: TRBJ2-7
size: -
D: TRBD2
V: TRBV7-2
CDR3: CASSFSGSSYEQYF
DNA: TGTGCCAGCAGTTTTAGCGGGAGTTCGTACGAGCAGTACTTC

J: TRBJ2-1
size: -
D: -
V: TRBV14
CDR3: CASSQLGKENEQFF
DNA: TGTGCCAGCAGCCAATTAGGGAAGGAAAATGAGCAGTTCTTC

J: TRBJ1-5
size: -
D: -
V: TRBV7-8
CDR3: CASSRVSGQPQHF
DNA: TGTGCAAGCAGCCGCGTTTCCGGGCAGCCCCAGCATTTT

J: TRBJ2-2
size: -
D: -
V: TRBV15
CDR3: CATSRDPSKNTGELFF
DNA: TGTGCCACCAGCAGAGATCCCAGCAAGAACACCGGGGAGCTGTTTTTT

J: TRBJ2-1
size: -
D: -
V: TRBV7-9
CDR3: CASLDPSSYNEQFF
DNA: TGTGCCAGCCTGGACCCTAGCTCCTACAATGAGCAGTTCTTC

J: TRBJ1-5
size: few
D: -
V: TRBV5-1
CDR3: CASSPGGEREAKHF
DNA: TGCGCCAGCAGCCCGGGAGGGGAAAGGGAAGCCAAGCATTTT

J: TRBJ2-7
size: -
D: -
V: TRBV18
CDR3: CASSEAQPYEQYF
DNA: TGTGCCAGCTCGGAGGCGCAGCCCTACGAGCAGTACTTC

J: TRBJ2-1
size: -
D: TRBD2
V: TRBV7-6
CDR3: CASSLAPSGRVIREQFF
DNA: TGTGCCAGCAGCTTAGCCCCTAGCGGGAGGGTGATACGTGAGCAGTTCTTC

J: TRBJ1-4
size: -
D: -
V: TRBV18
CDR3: CASSDGEKLFF
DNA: TGTGCCAGCTCGGACGGTGAAAAACTGTTTTTT

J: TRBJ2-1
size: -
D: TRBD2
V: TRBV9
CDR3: CASSVAGTSGRRFF
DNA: TGTGCCAGCAGCGTAGCTGGGACTAGCGGGAGAAGGTTCTTC

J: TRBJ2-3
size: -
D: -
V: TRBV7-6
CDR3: CASSLRRAPDTQYF
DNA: TGTGCCAGCAGCTTACGCCGGGCACCAGATACGCAGTATTTT

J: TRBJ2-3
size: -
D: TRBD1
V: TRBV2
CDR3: CASSEWGTGVETQYF
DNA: TGTGCCAGCAGTGAGTGGGGGACAGGGGTGGAAACGCAGTATTTT

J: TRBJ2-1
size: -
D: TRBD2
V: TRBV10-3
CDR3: CAISTSGSSYNEQFF
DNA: TGTGCCATCAGTACTAGCGGGAGCTCCTACAATGAGCAGTTCTTC

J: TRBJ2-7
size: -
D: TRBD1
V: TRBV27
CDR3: CASSGQGFLEQYF
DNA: TGTGCCAGCAGCGGACAGGGTTTTCTCGAGCAGTACTTC

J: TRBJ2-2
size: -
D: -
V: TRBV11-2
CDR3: CASSHPGTGELFF
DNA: TGTGCCAGCAGCCACCCAGGCACCGGGGAGCTGTTTTTT

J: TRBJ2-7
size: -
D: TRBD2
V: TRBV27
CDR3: CASRLAGGSYEQYF
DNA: TGTGCCAGCAGGCTAGCGGGAGGGAGCTACGAGCAGTACTTC

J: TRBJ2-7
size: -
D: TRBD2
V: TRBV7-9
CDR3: CASSLLPGLAGAYEQYF
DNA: TGTGCCAGCAGCTTACTACCGGGACTAGCGGGAGCTTACGAGCAGTACTTC

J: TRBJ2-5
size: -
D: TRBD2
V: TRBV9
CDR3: CASSVGLADQETQYF
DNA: TGTGCCAGCAGCGTAGGACTAGCGGACCAAGAGACCCAGTACTTC

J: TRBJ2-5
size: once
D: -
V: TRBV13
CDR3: CASSLGFPPQGLGETQYF
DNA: TGTGCCAGCAGCCTAGGGTTCCCCCCCCAAGGCCTGGGGGAGACCCAGTACTTC

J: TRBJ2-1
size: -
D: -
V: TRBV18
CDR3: CASSPPPLDIANEQFF
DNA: TGTGCCAGCTCACCACCACCTTTGGATATCGCCAATGAGCAGTTCTTC

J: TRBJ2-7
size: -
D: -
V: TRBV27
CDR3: CASSPGIGTFEQYF
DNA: TGTGCCAGCAGTCCCGGGATCGGTACGTTCGAGCAGTACTTC

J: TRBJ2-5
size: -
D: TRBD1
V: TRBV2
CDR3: CASKSNRGDETQYF
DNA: TGTGCCAGCAAAAGTAACAGGGGTGATGAGACCCAGTACTTC

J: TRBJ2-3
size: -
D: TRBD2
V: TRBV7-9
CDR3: CASRRGGLGSDTQYF
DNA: TGTGCCAGCAGACGAGGGGGACTAGGATCAGATACGCAGTATTTT

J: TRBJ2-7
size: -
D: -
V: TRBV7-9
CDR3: CVSSLRDPGTGASGMYF
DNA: TGTGTCAGCAGCTTAAGAGATCCTGGGACAGGGGCTAGCGGGATGTACTTC

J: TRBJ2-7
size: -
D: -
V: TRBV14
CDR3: CASSHLGDYEQYF
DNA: TGTGCCAGCAGCCACCTAGGGGACTACGAGCAGTACTTC

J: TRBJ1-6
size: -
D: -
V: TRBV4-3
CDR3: CASSQDRGVTFDSPLHF
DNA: TGCGCCAGCAGCCAAGATCGCGGGGTTACGTTTGATTCACCCCTCCACTTT

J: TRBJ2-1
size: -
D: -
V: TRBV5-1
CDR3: CASNPSAGVGIHNEQFF
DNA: TGCGCCAGCAATCCCTCCGCCGGAGTTGGTATTCACAATGAGCAGTTCTTC

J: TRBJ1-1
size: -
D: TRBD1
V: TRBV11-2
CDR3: CASSYLQGAITEAFF
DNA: TGTGCCAGCAGCTATTTACAGGGGGCGATCACTGAAGCTTTCTTT

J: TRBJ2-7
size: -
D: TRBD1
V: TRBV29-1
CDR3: CSARDRSYEQYF
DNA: TGCAGCGCCAGGGACAGGAGCTACGAGCAGTACTTC

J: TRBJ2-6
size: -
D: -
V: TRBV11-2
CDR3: CASSPRGSGANVLTF
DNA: TGTGCCAGCAGCCCCCGGGGCTCTGGGGCCAACGTCCTGACTTTC

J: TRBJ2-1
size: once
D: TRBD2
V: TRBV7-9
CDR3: CASSSTDPGLADYNEQFF
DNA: TGTGCCAGCAGCTCGACCGACCCGGGACTAGCGGATTACAATGAGCAGTTCTTC

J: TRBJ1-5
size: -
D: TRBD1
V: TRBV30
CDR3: CAWSQAAGTGVQPQHF
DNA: TGTGCCTGGAGTCAAGCAGCCGGGACAGGGGTTCAGCCCCAGCATTTT

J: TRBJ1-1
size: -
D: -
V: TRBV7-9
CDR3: CASSLGMVSEAFF
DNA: TGTGCCAGCAGCTTAGGTATGGTGAGCGAAGCTTTCTTT

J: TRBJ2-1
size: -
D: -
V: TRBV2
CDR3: CASGEVSYNEQFF
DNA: TGTGCCAGCGGGGAAGTTTCCTACAATGAGCAGTTCTTC

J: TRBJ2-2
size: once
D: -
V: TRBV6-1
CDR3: CASITWARGELFF
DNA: TGTGCCAGTATTACGTGGGCGAGGGGGGAGCTGTTTTTT